The count of the clone carrying this TCR beta chain is one. As yet, its antigen is unknown. The PCR made use of 60 Vbeta and 13 Jbeta primers. TCRdb's table, derived via immunoSEQ multiplex PCR, lists solely in-frame clones and lacks some. This table holds 60,000 or so clones, 65% to 80% found once. The sample is drawn from a study of cytomegalovirus exposure and HLA in healthy donors. Study-wide points: Per published accounts, TCR beta sequences correctly predicted the HLA-A and HLA-B alleles of most subjects.

V lost 11 bases, J lost 3 bases, and 16 bases lay in between. This CDR3 region has 13 residues. Germline V gene sequence: CDR1 LNHDA, CDR2 SQIVND (reference sequence). This receptor was taken from a female donor in good health and CMV-seronegative. This sequence joins TRBV19 and TRBJ1-1, with D possibly being TRBD1 (6 bases). The sequenced material came from PBMCs. The CDR3 sequence: CAGVVKGDTEAFF. The CDR3 nucleotides are TGTGCCGGGGTGGTTAAGGGGGACACTGAAGCTTTCTTT.